The 12 T cell receptor beta chains below all came from one sample that was sequenced in a study of cytomegalovirus exposure and HLA in healthy donors. A multiplex PCR was run with 60 Vbeta primers and 13 Jbeta primers. Produced via immunoSEQ multiplex PCR; TCRdb's table is partial and in-frame only. The table lists around 120,000 clones, 81% of them singletons. Sequenced: PBMCs. These TCRs come from a man aged 18 to 29 in good health and CMV-seronegative.

In this sample, this clone turned up a few times. This chain connects TRBV21-1 to TRBJ1-5; TRBD1, the table's D call, lacks a check against the DNA. TRBV21-1 is given as a pseudogene. CDR3 length equals 16 residues. The CDR3 DNA follows: TGTGCCAGCACCACTGTTCTCAAGACAGACAATCAGCCCCAGCATTTT. This sequence encodes CASTTVLKTDNQPQHF.

In its sample, this clone was seen a few times. The chain joins TRBV5-6 to TRBJ1-1; a weak D match, TRBD1 (5 bases). V shed 2 bases and J shed 1 base, with 9 bases lying between them. The CDR3 spans 14 residues. Germline lookup yields CDR1 SGHDT and CDR2 YYEEEE. CDR3 sequence: CASSFSGSNTEAFF. CDR3 DNA sequence: TGTGCCAGCAGCTTTTCAGGGTCGAACACTGAAGCTTTCTTT.

This chain connects TRBV14 to TRBJ2-3; perhaps TRBD1 as D (6 bases). V was cut by 7 bases and J by 5 bases, with 16 bases left in between. The CDR3 length is 14 residues. Germline CDR1 SGHDN, CDR2 FVKESK. The CDR3 sequence: CASNTPSRGDTQYF. Written as DNA, the CDR3 is TGTGCCAGCAACACCCCGAGCAGGGGAGATACGCAGTATTTT.

The rearrangement links TRBV7-9 to TRBJ1-2; TRBD1 agrees at 9 bases. The V segment lost 5 bases and the J segment 4 bases; nucleotides outside the gene matches: 5. The CDR3 runs 14 residues. The V gene's germline CDR1 is SEHNR and CDR2 FQNEAQ (reference sequence). The CDR3 region has the DNA TGTGCCAGCAGCATCGGACAGGGGAGCTATGGCTACACCTTC. Its translation: CASSIGQGSYGYTF.

This clone was observed a single time. The CDR3 is CASTPSGDRELFF. CDR3 DNA: TGTGCCAGCACCCCTAGTGGCGATAGGGAGCTGTTTTTT. The rearrangement links TRBV27 to TRBJ2-2, with no clear D. The V end was cut by 7 bases, the J end by 9 bases, with 15 bases between. Germline CDR1 and CDR2: MNHEY and SMNVEV (reference sequence). The CDR3 is 13 amino acids.

This chain uses TRBV4-2 with TRBJ2-3, with D uncertain. The CDR3 contains 13 residues. The germline V gene has CDR1 LGHNA and CDR2 YNFKEQ. V lost 1 base to trimming and J lost 4 bases, with 6 bases between them. The CDR3 region is CASSQVSADTQYF. In nucleotides, the CDR3 is TGTGCCAGCAGCCAAGTTTCGGCAGATACGCAGTATTTT.

This chain links TRBV5-1 with TRBJ1-2, with a weak D call TRBD1 (6 bases). Germline CDR1 and CDR2: SGHRS and YFSETQ. V lost 0 bases and J lost 7, with 13 bases in between. This CDR3 has 14 amino acids. CDR3 in amino acids: CASSLEFGTIGYTF. The DNA of the CDR3 is TGCGCCAGCAGCTTGGAGTTCGGGACAATTGGCTACACCTTC.

Regarding this clone: This sample includes further DNA sequences coding for the same CDR3. V is TRBV28 and J is TRBJ1-4; 9 nucleotides match TRBD1. Trimming removed 5 bases from V and 0 bases from J; junction bases left unmatched: 4. In germline, CDR1 is MDHEN, CDR2 SYDVKM. The CDR3 consists of 16 residues. In DNA, the CDR3 is TGTGCCAGCAGTCCCGGGACAGGGACAACTAATGAAAAACTGTTTTTT. As protein: CASSPGTGTTNEKLFF. Using reference TRBV28 and TRBJ1-4 for the parts outside the CDR3, the full variable domain is DVKVTQSSRYLVKRTGEKVFLECVQDMDHENMFWYRQDPGLGLRLIYFSYDVKMKEKGDIPEGYSVSREKKERFSLILESASTNQTSMYLCASSPGTGTTNEKLFFGSGTQLSVL.

The chain uses TRBV5-4 and TRBJ2-2; D possibly corresponds to TRBD1 (5 bases). Germline lookup yields CDR1 SGHNT and CDR2 YYREEE (reference sequence). Trimming took 4 bases from V and 4 from J, leaving 17 bases between them. This CDR3 region has 16 residues. CDR3 sequence reads: CASSLREAGSTGELFF. The CDR3 bases are TGTGCCAGCAGCCTTCGTGAGGCAGGGTCCACCGGGGAGCTGTTTTTT.

This clone is a singleton in its sample. The CDR3 DNA sequence: TGTGCCAGCAGCTTAGAATCGTTCTCTGGGGCCAACGTCCTGACTTTC. Translating it yields CASSLESFSGANVLTF. The chain combines TRBV7-6 with TRBJ2-6; no reliable D call. From germline, CDR1 is SGHVS and CDR2 FNYEAQ. The CDR3 contains 16 residues. The germline V and J ends were trimmed by 1 base and 0 bases, with 7 bases remaining between them.

J is TRBJ1-1 and V is TRBV9, with D maybe TRBD1 (6 bases). The CDR3 is 15 residues long. V lost 3 bases, J lost 4 bases, and 16 bases lay in between. The V gene's germline CDR1 is SGDLS and CDR2 YYNGEE. As DNA, the CDR3 is TGTGCCAGCAGCGCCTTCACAGGGATACGCACTGAAGCTTTCTTT. It yields the protein CASSAFTGIRTEAFF.

The chain is built from TRBV19 and TRBJ1-6, with TRBD1 matching 9 bases. With V trimmed by 0 bases and J by 7 bases, 1 base remained unmatched. The CDR3 totals 15 residues. The V gene's germline CDR1 is LNHDA and CDR2 SQIVND (reference sequence). The CDR3 DNA reads as TGTGCCAGTAGTATAGAACAGGGGGCAAATTCACCCCTCCACTTT. Translated, it gives CASSIEQGANSPLHF.